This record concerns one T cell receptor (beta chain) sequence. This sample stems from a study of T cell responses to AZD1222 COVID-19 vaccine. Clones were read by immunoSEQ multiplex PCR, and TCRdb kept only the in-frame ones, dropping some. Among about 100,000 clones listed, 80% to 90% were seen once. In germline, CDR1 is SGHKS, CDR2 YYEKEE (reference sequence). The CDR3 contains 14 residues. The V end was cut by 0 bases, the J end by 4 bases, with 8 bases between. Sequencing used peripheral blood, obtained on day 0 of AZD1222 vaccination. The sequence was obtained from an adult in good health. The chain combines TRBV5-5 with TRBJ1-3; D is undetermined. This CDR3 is CASSLDPTGNTIYF. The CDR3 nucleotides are TGTGCCAGCAGCTTGGATCCTACGGGAAACACCATATATTTT.